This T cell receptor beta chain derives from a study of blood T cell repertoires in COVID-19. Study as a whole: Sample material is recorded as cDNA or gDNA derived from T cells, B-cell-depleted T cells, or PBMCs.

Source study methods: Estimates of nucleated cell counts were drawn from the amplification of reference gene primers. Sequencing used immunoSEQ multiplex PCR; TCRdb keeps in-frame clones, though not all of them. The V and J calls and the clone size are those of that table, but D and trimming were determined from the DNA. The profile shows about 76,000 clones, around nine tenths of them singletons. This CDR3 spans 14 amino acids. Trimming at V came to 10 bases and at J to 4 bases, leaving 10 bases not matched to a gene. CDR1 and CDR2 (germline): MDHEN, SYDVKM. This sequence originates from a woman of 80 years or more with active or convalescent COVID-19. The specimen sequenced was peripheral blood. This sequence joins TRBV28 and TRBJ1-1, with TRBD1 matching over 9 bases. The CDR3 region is CATTGGVIGTEAFF. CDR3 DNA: TGTGCCACGACAGGGGGTGTTATAGGCACTGAAGCTTTCTTT.